This T cell receptor beta chain was sequenced for a study of OX40 agonist ivuxolimab in advanced cancers. Study as a whole: Patients receiving dose escalation had hepatocellular carcinoma, melanoma, renal cell or head and neck cancer.

This clone is medium-sized (0.01 to 0.1%) in the sample. CDR1 is MNHNS and CDR2 is SASEGT in the germline V gene. V gave up 8 bases and J gave up 3 bases; unmatched junction bases: 5. The CDR3 consists of 15 residues. Using immunoSEQ multiplex PCR, the repertoire was profiled, and TCRdb retains in-frame clones only, with some absent. The sample lists roughly 17,000 clones; over 75% were seen once. The clonotype comes from an adult with an advanced solid tumor such as melanoma, head and neck, liver or kidney cancer. Sequencing used CD4+ or CD8+ T cells sorted from blood, obtained in a trial of the OX40 agonist ivuxolimab. V usage is TRBV6-1 and J usage is TRBJ2-3; 13 positions match TRBD2. CDR3 sequence: CASAILAGGTDTQYF. CDR3 in DNA: TGTGCCAGCGCGATACTAGCGGGGGGGACAGATACGCAGTATTTT.